The 32 T cell receptor beta chains below were found in one sample sequenced in a study of blood T cell repertoires in COVID-19. Profiling relied on immunoSEQ multiplex PCR, and the TCRdb table lists in-frame clones only, not all of them. Among about 240,000 clones listed, about 81% were seen once. Sample: peripheral blood. These receptors originate from a woman between 55 and 75 years old with active or convalescent COVID-19.

The CDR3 reads CASSPSSGNGYTF. DNA for the CDR3: TGTGCCAGCTCACCATCGTCAGGAAATGGCTACACCTTC. This chain connects TRBV18 to TRBJ1-2; D remains ambiguous. Germline V CDR1 and CDR2: KGHSH, LQKENI. V was clipped by 2 bases and J by 6 bases, with 10 bases between them. CDR3 length: 13 residues.

The rearrangement links TRBV30 to TRBJ1-4; 11 bases are shared with TRBD1. There are 16 residues in the CDR3. CDR1 is GTSNPN, CDR2 SVGIG, per germline (reference sequence). The ends lost 0 bases at V and 3 bases at J; junction bases unmatched: 3. The CDR3 DNA sequence: TGTGCCTGGAGTGTGGGACAGGGGGGTGCTAATGAAAAACTGTTTTTT. As protein: CAWSVGQGGANEKLFF. Based on the CDR3 plus reference TRBV30 and TRBJ1-4, the full variable domain is SQTIHQWPATLVQPVGSPLSLECTVEGTSNPNLYWYRQAAGRGLQLLFYSVGIGQISSEVPQNLSASRPQDRQFILSSKKLLLSDSGFYLCAWSVGQGGANEKLFFGSGTQLSVL.

The sample holds a few counts of this clone. The rearrangement links TRBV2 to TRBJ2-1; the D is unclear. V was trimmed by 4 bases and J by 13 bases, leaving 17 bases between them. Germline V CDR1 and CDR2: SNHLY, FYNNEI. The CDR3 extends over 13 amino acids. The CDR3 DNA follows: TGTGCCAGCAGTGGGAGTCAGCAACGAACCCAGTTCTTC. It translates to CASSGSQQRTQFF. Complete variable domain (other parts from reference TRBV2 and TRBJ2-1): EPEVTQTPSHQVTQMGQEVILRCVPISNHLYFYWYRQILGQKVEFLVSFYNNEISEKSEIFDDQFSVERPDGSNFTLKIRSTKLEDSAMYFCASSGSQQRTQFFGPGTRLTVL.

The V gene is TRBV7-8, the J gene TRBJ2-1; tentatively, D is TRBD2 (5 bases). CDR1 and CDR2 from the germline V gene are SGHVS and FQNEAQ. The CDR3 extends over 15 amino acids. Trimming cost V 8 bases and J 2 bases, with 16 bases left between them. The CDR3 is CASSSPHGAYNEQFF. The CDR3, as DNA: TGTGCCAGCTCCAGTCCCCACGGGGCCTACAATGAGCAGTTCTTC.

This clone was recorded a few times. The genes are TRBV18 and TRBJ1-2; D is undetermined. Trimming took off 3 bases at V and 1 base at J, with 12 bases between the two ends. The CDR3 sequence is 15 residues long. Germline V lookup: CDR1 KGHSH, CDR2 LQKENI. The CDR3 spells CASSPEGVLNYGYTF. DNA of the CDR3: TGTGCCAGCTCACCGGAGGGCGTCCTTAACTATGGCTACACCTTC.

The chain joins TRBV28 to TRBJ1-5; TRBD1 is a possible D gene (6 bases). CDR3 size: 16 residues. V lost 7 bases and J lost 0, with 16 bases in between. The germline V gene encodes CDR1 MDHEN and CDR2 SYDVKM. The CDR3 DNA follows: TGTGCCAGCAATAGCCGACAGGTTAATAGCAATCAGCCCCAGCATTTT. Amino acids: CASNSRQVNSNQPQHF. Full variable domain (remainder filled in from reference TRBV28 and TRBJ1-5): DVKVTQSSRYLVKRTGEKVFLECVQDMDHENMFWYRQDPGLGLRLIYFSYDVKMKEKGDIPEGYSVSREKKERFSLILESASTNQTSMYLCASNSRQVNSNQPQHFGDGTRLSIL.

The V and J genes are TRBV30 and TRBJ1-1; 7 bases match TRBD1. This CDR3 spans 15 amino acids. Per the germline V gene, CDR1 is GTSNPN and CDR2 is SVGIG (reference sequence). V was clipped by 4 bases and J by 2 bases; unmatched bases: 10. This chain's CDR3 is CAWTGIRDSNTEAFF. The CDR3 DNA sequence: TGTGCCTGGACGGGGATCCGGGACAGTAACACTGAAGCTTTCTTT.

J is TRBJ2-4 and V is TRBV6-2 or TRBV6-3, with TRBD2 matching over 11 bases. CDR1 and CDR2 from the germline V gene are MNHEY and SVGEGT. This CDR3 has 13 residues. Trimming removed 5 bases from V and 9 bases from J; junction bases left unmatched: 3. In nucleotides, the CDR3 is TGTGCCAGCAGTCTGACTAGCGGGGCCATTCAGTACTTC. Its protein is CASSLTSGAIQYF.

The J gene is TRBJ1-6, the V gene TRBV6-1; 12 bases map to TRBD1. CDR1 is MNHNS and CDR2 is SASEGT in the germline V gene. The CDR3 has 15 amino acids. V was clipped by 7 bases and J by 10 bases; unmatched bases: 8. The CDR3 loop is CASTQGQGARSPLHF. The DNA for the CDR3 is TGTGCCAGCACCCAGGGACAGGGGGCACGATCACCCCTCCACTTT.

The J gene is TRBJ1-2, the V gene TRBV7-9, with 8 positions matching TRBD1. This CDR3 is 18 amino acids long. V lost 0 bases to trimming and J lost 8 bases; unmatched junction nucleotides: 17. Germline V lookup: CDR1 SEHNR, CDR2 FQNEAQ (reference sequence). The CDR3 sequence: CASSLAISYGTGSLGYTF. In DNA, the CDR3 is TGTGCCAGCAGCTTAGCAATAAGTTACGGGACAGGTAGTTTAGGCTACACCTTC.

V is TRBV30 and J is TRBJ2-3; TRBD2 agrees at 8 bases. Germline V gene lookup returns CDR1 GTSNPN and CDR2 SVGIG (reference sequence). The trim removed 2 bases at V and 3 bases at J, leaving 7 bases unmatched. This CDR3 is 15 amino acids long. In DNA, the CDR3 is TGTGCCTGGAGTCCCCCGGGGGGGCTGACAGATACGCAGTATTTT. Protein sequence: CAWSPPGGLTDTQYF.

The rearrangement joins TRBV14 to TRBJ2-1, with 7 bases aligning to TRBD2. Trimming at V came to 4 bases and at J to 4 bases, leaving 7 bases not matched to a gene. The CDR3 contains 15 residues. Germline CDR1 SGHDN, CDR2 FVKESK. Here the CDR3 DNA reads TGTGCCAGCAGCCGTCCGGGCGGGGGATACAATGAGCAGTTCTTC. Protein product: CASSRPGGGYNEQFF.

The chain is built from TRBV7-6 and TRBJ2-1; 9 bases are shared with TRBD1. The CDR3 length is 17 residues. Germline trimming cut 5 bases from V and 8 bases from J; bases unmatched to any gene: 16. The germline V gene has CDR1 SGHVS and CDR2 FNYEAQ. The CDR3 nucleotides read TGTGCCAGCAGCGTTAGGGGCCCCGGGACAGGGACGGATGAGCAGTTCTTC. It specifies CASSVRGPGTGTDEQFF.

The rearrangement joins TRBV5-1 to TRBJ2-4, with TRBD1 matching over 7 bases. The germline gives CDR1 SGHRS, CDR2 YFSETQ. Trimming cost V 4 bases and J 0 bases; bases outside gene matches: 4. This CDR3 is 15 amino acids long. The CDR3: CASSTTGLAKNIQYF. The CDR3 region has the DNA TGCGCCAGCAGCACGACAGGGCTAGCCAAAAACATTCAGTACTTC.

V usage is TRBV30 and J usage is TRBJ2-7, with TRBD1 matching over 9 bases. The CDR3 sequence is 15 residues long. V shed 4 bases, J shed 4 bases, and the junction held 11 bases outside the gene matches. Looked up from germline, CDR1 is GTSNPN and CDR2 is SVGIG (reference sequence). The CDR3 region has the DNA TGTGCCTGGACTCTGCAGGACAGGGGAGGATACGAGCAGTACTTC. This sequence encodes CAWTLQDRGGYEQYF.

This chain connects TRBV15 to TRBJ1-1; the match to TRBD1 covers 7 bases. The CDR3 has 18 residues. Germline V gives CDR1 LNHNV, CDR2 YYDKDF (reference sequence). With V trimmed by 0 bases and J by 3 bases, 13 bases remained unmatched. This chain's CDR3 is CATSRDVPAEGGYTEAFF. CDR3 nucleotides: TGTGCCACCAGCAGAGATGTCCCTGCAGAAGGGGGCTACACTGAAGCTTTCTTT.

CDR3 region: CASSPRTGTTYEQYF. The CDR3 DNA reads as TGTGCCAGCAGCCCCAGGACAGGCACTACCTACGAGCAGTACTTC. The rearrangement uses TRBV7-8 and TRBJ2-7; 7 bases line up with TRBD1. The CDR3 has 15 residues. Germline values: CDR1 SGHVS, CDR2 FQNEAQ. Losses at the gene ends were 5 bases for V and 2 bases for J; bases not matched to a gene: 9.

The rearrangement joins TRBV2 to TRBJ2-3, with 8 bases identical to TRBD2. V gave up 8 bases and J gave up 4 bases; unmatched junction bases: 14. In germline, CDR1 is SNHLY, CDR2 FYNNEI. The CDR3 covers 16 residues. CDR3 amino acids: CASALGGGLSPDTQYF. The CDR3 DNA sequence: TGTGCCAGCGCTCTCGGGGGGGGCCTTTCCCCAGATACGCAGTATTTT.

The chain has TRBV4-1 and TRBJ1-5, with D possibly TRBD1 on 5 matching bases. Germline-derived CDR1 and CDR2 are MGHRA and YSYEKL. This CDR3 is 16 amino acids long. V was trimmed by 1 base and J by 6 bases, leaving 16 bases between them. CDR3 sequence reads: CASSQVGGDGIQPQHF. CDR3 in DNA: TGCGCCAGCAGCCAAGTAGGAGGGGATGGGATTCAGCCCCAGCATTTT.

This rearrangement joins TRBV3-1 (or the pseudogene TRBV3-2) to TRBJ1-6; 8 bases are shared with TRBD1. Germline V CDR1 and CDR2: LGHDT, YNNKEL (reference sequence). This CDR3 spans 14 amino acids. V lost 3 bases and J lost 6; bases outside the gene matches: 1. CDR3 bases: TGTGCCAGCAGCCAGGGACAGGCTAATTCACCCCTCCACTTT. Translated: CASSQGQANSPLHF.

Many counts were recorded for this clone. V usage is TRBV5-6 and J usage is TRBJ2-2, with 10 bases identical to TRBD2. Germline V gene data show CDR1 as SGHDT and CDR2 as YYEEEE. After removal of 2 bases from V and 3 bases from J, the junction contained 4 bases not matched to a gene. This CDR3 region has 16 residues. CDR3: CASSFPSGGHTGELFF. CDR3 nucleotides: TGTGCCAGCAGCTTTCCTAGCGGGGGCCACACCGGGGAGCTGTTTTTT.

The chain carries TRBV4-2 and TRBJ2-2, with TRBD2 as a possible D gene (5 bases). CDR1 is LGHNA and CDR2 is YNFKEQ in the germline V gene. V was pared by 4 bases and J by 4 bases, with 13 bases between. The CDR3 spans 15 residues. The CDR3: CASSPPLAPTGELFF. The CDR3 coding sequence is TGTGCCAGCAGCCCCCCTTTAGCGCCCACCGGGGAGCTGTTTTTT.

The chain recombines TRBV7-3 with TRBJ1-1, with 12 bases lining up with TRBD1. The CDR3 runs 15 residues. J lost 10 bases, V lost 4 bases, and 10 bases had no gene match. Germline V lookup: CDR1 SGHTA, CDR2 FQGTGA. This chain's CDR3 is CASSSSLGDRGRAFF. CDR3 DNA: TGTGCCAGCAGCTCGAGCCTAGGGGACAGGGGGCGAGCTTTCTTT. Full variable domain (remainder filled in from reference TRBV7-3 and TRBJ1-1): GAGVSQTPSNKVTEKGKYVELRCDPISGHTALYWYRQSLGQGPEFLIYFQGTGAADDSGLPNDRFFAVRPEGSVSTLKIQRTERGDSAVYLCASSSSLGDRGRAFFGQGTRLTVV.

CDR3 amino acids: CASAKLEGRTDTQYF. In nucleotides, the CDR3 is TGCGCCAGCGCTAAATTGGAGGGCCGCACAGATACGCAGTATTTT. V gene TRBV10-2 combines with J gene TRBJ2-3; weak D call: TRBD2 (6 bases). Germline CDR1 reads WSHSY; CDR2 reads SAAADI. The V end lost 8 bases, the J end lost 1 base, and 16 bases lay between the germline ends. This CDR3 is built from 15 residues.

The table lists this clone with a count of one. This rearrangement joins TRBV3-1 (or the pseudogene TRBV3-2) to TRBJ1-1; D is perhaps TRBD1 (6 bases). The V end was cut by 0 bases, the J end by 5 bases, with 13 bases between. The CDR3 has 15 amino acids. CDR1 and CDR2 from the germline V gene are LGHDT and YNNKEL (reference sequence). The CDR3 DNA reads TGTGCCAGCAGCCAAGATCCGGGGGGCTGGACTGAAGCTTTCTTT. This codes for CASSQDPGGWTEAFF.

V usage is TRBV5-1 and J usage is TRBJ2-5; maybe TRBD1 (6 bases). Trimming left V 0 bases short and J 3 bases short, with 12 bases between. Germline V gives CDR1 SGHRS, CDR2 YFSETQ. CDR3 length: 15 amino acids. DNA of the CDR3: TGCGCCAGCAGCTTGGGGCAGGGGTTTGAAGAGACCCAGTACTTC. Amino acid sequence: CASSLGQGFEETQYF. The full variable domain, with the rest looked up from reference TRBV5-1 and TRBJ2-5, is KAGVTQTPRYLIKTRGQQVTLSCSPISGHRSVSWYQQTPGQGLQFLFEYFSETQRNKGNFPGRFSGRQFSNSRSEMNVSTLELGDSALYLCASSLGQGFEETQYFGPGTRLLVL.

There are many counts of this clone. The chain carries TRBV6-1 and TRBJ1-2; the D gene is possibly TRBD1 (6 bases). This CDR3 spans 13 amino acids. The V end lost 1 base, the J end lost 7 bases, and 10 bases lay between the germline ends. Germline V gene sequence: CDR1 MNHNS, CDR2 SASEGT. The CDR3 loop reads CASSEVQGGGYTF. In DNA, the CDR3 is TGTGCCAGCAGTGAAGTTCAAGGGGGTGGCTACACCTTC.

The rearrangement joins TRBV7-2 to TRBJ2-1; TRBD2 might be the D (6 bases). This CDR3 spans 14 amino acids. Per germline, CDR1 SGHTA and CDR2 FQGNSA. The ends were cut back, 5 bases at V and 10 bases at J, with 18 bases in the middle. The CDR3 reads CASSPLGGVGEQFF. The CDR3 DNA reads TGTGCCAGCAGCCCGTTGGGCGGGGTGGGGGAGCAGTTCTTC.

This clone showed up just once. The chain employs TRBV6-5 and TRBJ1-2; D possibly corresponds to TRBD1 (5 bases). CDR3 length: 15 residues. Germline assignment: CDR1 MNHEY and CDR2 SVGAGI. Trimming shortened V by 3 bases and J by 2 bases, and 13 bases separated the two germline ends. The CDR3 region has the DNA TGTGCCAGCAGTTATTCTTGGGGCAGCAACTATGGCTACACCTTC. Its translation is CASSYSWGSNYGYTF.

The rearrangement uses TRBV19 and TRBJ1-4; TRBD1 matches 7 bases. Looked up from germline, CDR1 is LNHDA and CDR2 is SQIVND (reference sequence). The CDR3 runs 15 residues. V lost 4 bases and J lost 7; bases outside the gene matches: 9. CDR3 protein: CASSTGQATLEKLFF. For the CDR3, the DNA is TGTGCCAGTAGTACCGGACAGGCGACCCTTGAAAAACTGTTTTTT.

The CDR3, as DNA: TGTGCCAGCAGTTACTCGACCAGGGGGATGCCCTACGAGCAGTACTTC. Protein: CASSYSTRGMPYEQYF. The chain has TRBV6-5 and TRBJ2-7, with 7 bases that match TRBD1. Per germline, CDR1 MNHEY and CDR2 SVGAGI. This CDR3 is 16 amino acids long. J gave up 2 bases and V 0 bases, and 7 bases lay outside the gene matches.

This chain joins TRBV6-5 and TRBJ1-1; no clear D. The CDR3 runs 12 residues. The V gene lost 6 bases and the J gene lost 6 bases, with 11 bases spanning the gap. Per germline, CDR1 MNHEY and CDR2 SVGAGI. In DNA form, the CDR3 reads TGTGCCAGCAGCGATCGGGGTGCTGAAGCTTTCTTT. Its protein is CASSDRGAEAFF.